This TCR beta chain was retrieved from a study of blood T cells in healthy people across ages. Study-level findings and limits: Naive and antigen-experienced cells could not be conclusively compared, given unsorted PBMCs.

There are a few counts of this clonotype. Its antigen is still unknown. The V and J ends lost 4 bases and 5 bases respectively, with 18 bases between them. CDR1 and CDR2 (germline): SGHRS, YFSETQ. The CDR3 is 15 amino acids. A second PCR, run for about 6 to 11 cycles, used a sample-barcoded 5' primer plus a J-beta primer mix. Template switching added a 12-random-nucleotide identifier to every cDNA molecule. TCRdb ran MiXCR on the 5' RACE reads and lists one entry per CDR3 protein. Of about 620,000 distinct CDR3 sequences listed, around 21% were seen once; the top ten hold under 4%. This receptor was taken from a man aged 65-85 years in good health. Sequencing was done on a sample of blood. The rearrangement links TRBV5-1 to TRBJ2-5; D may be TRBD1 (5 bases). CDR3 sequence reads: CASSHWIGASETQYF. The CDR3, as DNA: TGCGCCAGCAGCCACTGGATAGGGGCTTCGGAGACCCAGTACTTC.